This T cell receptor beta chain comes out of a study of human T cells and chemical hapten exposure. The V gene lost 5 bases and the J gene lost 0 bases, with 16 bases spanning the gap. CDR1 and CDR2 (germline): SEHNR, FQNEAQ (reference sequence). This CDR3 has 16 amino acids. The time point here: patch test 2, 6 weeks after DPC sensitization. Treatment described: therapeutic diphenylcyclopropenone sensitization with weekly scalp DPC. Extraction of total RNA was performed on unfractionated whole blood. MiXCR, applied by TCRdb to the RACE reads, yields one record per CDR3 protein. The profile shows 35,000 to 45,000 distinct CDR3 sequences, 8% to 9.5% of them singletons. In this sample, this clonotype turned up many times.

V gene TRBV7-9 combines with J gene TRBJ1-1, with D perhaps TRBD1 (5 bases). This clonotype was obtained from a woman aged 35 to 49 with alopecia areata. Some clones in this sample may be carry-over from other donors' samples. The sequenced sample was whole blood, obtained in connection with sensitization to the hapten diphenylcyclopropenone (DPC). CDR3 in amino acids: CASSTDVGRVNTEAFF. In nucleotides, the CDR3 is TGTGCCAGCAGCACCGACGTGGGCAGGGTGAACACTGAAGCTTTCTTT.